These 23 T cell receptor beta chains were all obtained from the same sample, sequenced in a study of blood T cell repertoires in COVID-19. TCRdb's copy holds only in-frame clones and misses some; the assay was immunoSEQ multiplex PCR. The sample gives about 250,000 clones, over 75% of which show up once; 2.1% is in the top ten. Input material: peripheral blood. The receptors derive from a woman aged 40 to 50 who had recovered from COVID-19.

The chain recombines TRBV7-2 with TRBJ2-7; 7 bases are a match to TRBD1. This CDR3 contains 16 residues. Germline V lookup: CDR1 SGHTA, CDR2 FQGNSA. V shed 5 bases, J shed 2 bases, and the junction held 12 bases outside the gene matches. The CDR3 here is CASSPRGTAPTYEQYF. The CDR3 DNA is TGTGCCAGCAGCCCCCGTGGGACAGCACCTACCTACGAGCAGTACTTC.

The chain is built from TRBV5-4 and TRBJ2-5; possible D gene TRBD2, 5 bases. CDR1 SGHNT and CDR2 YYREEE come from the germline V gene (reference sequence). The CDR3 is 13 residues long. With 1 base removed from V and 3 bases from J, the gap between germline ends came to 7 bases. CDR3 sequence: CASSLSSEETQYF. CDR3 bases: TGTGCCAGCAGCTTGAGTAGCGAAGAGACCCAGTACTTC.

CDR3 in DNA: TGTGCCATCAAGGAAGCAGGGATAAACTATGGCTACACCTTC. Its translation is CAIKEAGINYGYTF. This chain uses TRBV10-3 with TRBJ1-2; perhaps TRBD1 as D (5 bases). In germline, CDR1 is ENHRY, CDR2 SYGVKD. Trimming removed 7 bases at V and 2 bases at J, with 14 bases between. CDR3 length equals 14 residues.

The chain links TRBV2 to TRBJ1-3; the D gene is possibly TRBD1 (5 bases). V shed 9 bases and J shed 0 bases, with 12 bases lying between them. CDR1 is SNHLY, CDR2 FYNNEI, per germline. This CDR3 is built from 14 residues. The CDR3 DNA reads TGTGCCAGTTCGACAGCTCACTCTGGAAACACCATATATTTT. Its translation is CASSTAHSGNTIYF.

Only a few counts were recorded for this clone. The V and J genes are TRBV11-2 and TRBJ2-7; D ambiguous. Germline V gene data show CDR1 as SGHAT and CDR2 as FQNNGV. CDR3 size: 12 residues. V was pared by 3 bases and J by 4 bases, with 7 bases between. In DNA, the CDR3 is TGTGCCAGCAGCTTGACTTCTTACGAGCAGTACTTC. Its translation is CASSLTSYEQYF. The variable domain in full, with the rest retrieved from reference TRBV11-2 and TRBJ2-7, is EAGVAQSPRYKIIEKRQSVAFWCNPISGHATLYWYQQILGQGPKLLIQFQNNGVVDDSQLPKDRFSAERLKGVDSTLKIQPAKLEDSAVYLCASSLTSYEQYFGPGTRLTVT.

The rearrangement links TRBV7-2 to TRBJ2-7, with D perhaps matching TRBD2 (6 bases). The germline V gene encodes CDR1 SGHTA and CDR2 FQGNSA. This CDR3 is built from 12 residues. The V and J ends lost 1 base and 5 bases respectively, with 6 bases between them. The CDR3 loop is CASSLGGDEQYF. In DNA form, the CDR3 reads TGTGCCAGCAGCTTAGGCGGGGACGAGCAGTACTTC.

The V call is TRBV12-5, the J call TRBJ2-2; weak D call: TRBD2 (6 bases). The germline gives CDR1 LGHNT, CDR2 FRNRAP. The ends were cut back, 2 bases at V and 4 bases at J, with 17 bases in the middle. This CDR3 has 17 amino acids. The CDR3 bases are TGTGCTAGTGGTTTGACGCTATCTCCTAGCGCCACCGGGGAGCTGTTTTTT. It codes for CASGLTLSPSATGELFF. Together with reference TRBV12-5 and TRBJ2-2, the CDR3 gives the full variable domain: DARVTQTPRHKVTEMGQEVTMRCQPILGHNTVFWYRQTMMQGLELLAYFRNRAPLDDSGMPKDRFSAEMPDATLATLKIQPSEPRDSAVYFCASGLTLSPSATGELFFGEGSRLTVL.

This chain joins TRBV11-2 and TRBJ1-2; 7 nucleotides line up with TRBD1. With 1 base clipped from V and 4 bases from J, the junction kept 9 bases outside the gene matches. This CDR3 comprises 16 residues. Germline lookup yields CDR1 SGHAT and CDR2 FQNNGV. In nucleotides, the CDR3 is TGTGCCAGCAGCTTAGGGACGACAGGGCCTACCTATGGCTACACCTTC. This codes for CASSLGTTGPTYGYTF.

The chain recombines TRBV11-2 with TRBJ2-5; D unresolved. The V end was cut by 5 bases, the J end by 3 bases, with 19 bases between. Germline V gives CDR1 SGHAT, CDR2 FQNNGV. The CDR3 sequence is 16 residues long. The CDR3 spells CASSAPPKRIEETQYF. The CDR3, as DNA: TGTGCCAGCAGCGCACCCCCAAAGCGAATAGAAGAGACCCAGTACTTC.

This clone was picked up a small number of times. The gene calls are TRBV3-1 (or the pseudogene TRBV3-2) and TRBJ1-1; no firm D call. CDR1 and CDR2 (germline): LGHDT, YNNKEL (reference sequence). The CDR3 length is 12 residues. Trimming pared 0 bases from V and 7 bases from J, leaving 6 bases between. CDR3 sequence reads: CASSQDRSEAFF. CDR3 in DNA: TGTGCCAGCAGCCAAGATAGGAGTGAAGCTTTCTTT.

The chain recombines TRBV11-2 with TRBJ2-2, with 7 bases that match TRBD1. CDR1 is SGHAT and CDR2 is FQNNGV in the germline V gene. J was trimmed by 1 base and V by 1 base; bases with no gene match: 3. This CDR3 spans 16 amino acids. The CDR3 nucleotides are TGTGCCAGCAGCTTAGTCCGACAGGGGAACACCGGGGAGCTGTTTTTT. This codes for CASSLVRQGNTGELFF.

The J gene is TRBJ2-1, the V gene TRBV28; 14 bases map to TRBD2. The CDR3 consists of 16 residues. CDR1 is MDHEN, CDR2 SYDVKM, per germline. Trimming took 4 bases from V and 8 from J; bases not matched to a gene: 7. CDR3 bases: TGTGCCAGCAGTTCCCGACTAGCGGGGGGGTCAGATGAGCAGTTCTTC. Translation gives CASSSRLAGGSDEQFF.

The chain links TRBV5-1 to TRBJ2-1; the match to TRBD2 covers 11 bases. From germline, CDR1 is SGHRS and CDR2 YFSETQ. Trimming removed 2 bases from V and 14 bases from J; junction bases left unmatched: 9. The CDR3 has 14 residues. The CDR3, as DNA: TGCGCCAGCAGCTTAGGGACGACTAGCGGGAACAAGTTCTTC. This encodes CASSLGTTSGNKFF.

V and J are TRBV7-2 and TRBJ1-4; D might be TRBD1 (5 bases). The V end lost 2 bases, the J end lost 2 bases, and 6 bases lay between the germline ends. Germline assignment: CDR1 SGHTA and CDR2 FQGNSA. The CDR3 spans 14 residues. CDR3 loop: CASSLKGTNEKLFF. CDR3 DNA: TGTGCCAGCAGCTTAAAGGGGACTAATGAAAAACTGTTTTTT.

V and J are TRBV30 and TRBJ2-5, with D hard to call. The CDR3 is 12 amino acids. Germline V CDR1 and CDR2: GTSNPN, SVGIG (reference sequence). Between the trimmed V and J ends, which lost 0 bases and 7 bases, there was a span of 9 bases. CDR3: CAWSVMAGTQYF. The CDR3 nucleotides are TGTGCCTGGAGTGTAATGGCAGGGACCCAGTACTTC.

The chain joins TRBV9 to TRBJ2-5, with D possibly being TRBD2 (5 bases). There are 15 residues in the CDR3. CDR1 is SGDLS, CDR2 YYNGEE, per germline. V gave up 0 bases and J gave up 4 bases, with 13 bases separating them. The CDR3, as DNA: TGTGCCAGCAGCGTAGGAGGGATGAGTCGAGAGACCCAGTACTTC. Encoded protein: CASSVGGMSRETQYF.

This clone was counted a single time. The J gene is TRBJ2-1, the V gene TRBV10-2; 7 positions match TRBD2. V shed 6 bases, J shed 0 bases, and the junction held 8 bases outside the gene matches. Germline CDR1 WSHSY, CDR2 SAAADI. The CDR3 sequence is 16 residues long. The CDR3 here is CASRGGRRSSYNEQFF. As DNA, the CDR3 is TGCGCCAGCAGGGGCGGGAGAAGGAGCTCCTACAATGAGCAGTTCTTC.

This clone occurred once. The chain is built from TRBV28 and TRBJ1-2; D uncertain. The CDR3 has 12 amino acids. From germline, CDR1 is MDHEN and CDR2 SYDVKM. V lost 3 bases and J 7 bases, leaving 9 bases between the germline ends. CDR3 bases: TGTGCCAGCAGTTTCGACTCTTTTGGCTACACCTTC. This gives the protein CASSFDSFGYTF.

This clone is a singleton in its sample. V gene TRBV7-2 combines with J gene TRBJ1-4; D is perhaps TRBD1 (5 bases). The ends were cut back, 2 bases at V and 6 bases at J, with 7 bases in the middle. Germline assignment: CDR1 SGHTA and CDR2 FQGNSA. The CDR3 is 13 residues long. The CDR3 bases are TGTGCCAGCAGCTTACGACAGCATGAAAAACTGTTTTTT. Its protein is CASSLRQHEKLFF. Looking up the rest from reference TRBV7-2 and TRBJ1-4 gives the full variable domain: GAGVSQSPSNKVTEKGKDVELRCDPISGHTALYWYRQSLGQGLEFLIYFQGNSAPDKSGLPSDRFSAERTGGSVSTLTIQRTQQEDSAVYLCASSLRQHEKLFFGSGTQLSVL.

The rearrangement joins TRBV28 to TRBJ2-7, with D possibly being TRBD2 (6 bases). The CDR3 contains 14 residues. From germline, CDR1 is MDHEN and CDR2 SYDVKM. Trimming took off 3 bases at V and 3 bases at J, with 12 bases between the two ends. The CDR3 loop reads CASSFGGIFYEQYF. In DNA, the CDR3 is TGTGCCAGCAGTTTCGGAGGGATTTTCTACGAGCAGTACTTC. The whole variable domain, remainder taken from reference TRBV28 and TRBJ2-7, is DVKVTQSSRYLVKRTGEKVFLECVQDMDHENMFWYRQDPGLGLRLIYFSYDVKMKEKGDIPEGYSVSREKKERFSLILESASTNQTSMYLCASSFGGIFYEQYFGPGTRLTVT.

This rearrangement joins TRBV12-3 or TRBV12-4 to TRBJ2-7; TRBD1 is a possible D gene (5 bases). Deletions cut 3 bases from V and 6 bases from J, with 9 bases between. The CDR3 extends over 12 amino acids. CDR3 sequence: CASSLGRVEQYF. The DNA for the CDR3 is TGTGCCAGCAGTTTGGGCAGGGTCGAGCAGTACTTC.

This chain uses TRBV12-3 or TRBV12-4 with TRBJ2-7; 8 nucleotides agree with TRBD1. Unmatched junction bases numbered 2, after V lost 5 bases and J lost 2 bases. The CDR3 covers 13 residues. The CDR3 coding sequence is TGTGCCAGCAGTCCGGGACAGGCCTACGAGCAGTACTTC. It encodes CASSPGQAYEQYF.

The rearrangement links TRBV11-1 to TRBJ1-3; no firm D call. The V end lost 5 bases, the J end lost 1 base, and 12 bases lay between the germline ends. The CDR3 spans 15 residues. Germline CDR1 reads SGHAT; CDR2 reads FQDESV (reference sequence). Written as DNA, the CDR3 is TGTGCCAGCAGCCGCGGGGAGAGGTCTGGAAACACCATATATTTT. This gives the protein CASSRGERSGNTIYF.